What follows is one T cell receptor (beta chain) and its context. The data were obtained in a study of blood T cell repertoires in COVID-19. Looking at the study overall: PBMCs, B-cell-depleted T cells, or T cells provided the cDNA or gDNA that made up the material.

The junction had 7 bases not matched to a gene; V was cut back by 5 bases and J by 2 bases. CDR3 length: 15 residues. Per the germline V gene, CDR1 is PRHDT and CDR2 is FYEKMQ (reference sequence). TCRdb's copy holds only in-frame clones and misses some; the assay was immunoSEQ multiplex PCR. The table has about 71,000 clones, about 81% seen once. The clonotype was recovered from a woman older than 75 with acute or convalescent COVID-19. This chain connects TRBV13 to TRBJ2-7; 9 bases agree with TRBD1. Sequencing input: peripheral blood. CDR3: CASSPGQGPTYEQYF. CDR3 nucleotides: TGTGCCAGCAGCCCGGGACAGGGACCAACCTACGAGCAGTACTTC.